A single sample is the source of the 32 T cell receptor beta chains below, sequenced in a study of cytomegalovirus exposure and HLA in healthy donors. PCR employed 60 Vbeta and 13 Jbeta primers. Sequencing was performed with immunoSEQ multiplex PCR; in TCRdb, only in-frame clones are kept and a portion is missing. The sample holds hundreds of thousands of clones; under 70% are singletons and the top ten take less than 3%. Sequenced input: PBMCs. The receptors were sampled from a man aged 35-49 years in good health and CMV-seropositive.

The chain employs TRBV7-8 and TRBJ1-1; D call uncertain. Germline V CDR1 and CDR2: SGHVS, FQNEAQ. The length of the CDR3 is 15 residues. V was pared by 1 base and J by 1 base, with 10 bases between. In DNA, the CDR3 is TGTGCCAGCAGCTTAGTGGGCCGCAAGAACACTGAAGCTTTCTTT. Translating it yields CASSLVGRKNTEAFF.

The chain uses TRBV5-1 and TRBJ2-3; possible D gene TRBD1, 6 bases. In germline, CDR1 is SGHRS, CDR2 YFSETQ. Trimming shortened V by 2 bases and J by 1 base, and 8 bases separated the two germline ends. The CDR3 spans 14 residues. CDR3 sequence reads: CASSFRQGTDTQYF. DNA for the CDR3: TGCGCCAGCAGCTTCAGACAGGGCACAGATACGCAGTATTTT.

The chain is built from TRBV6-5 and TRBJ2-3; D is possibly TRBD1 (7 bases). The CDR3 is 15 amino acids. V was trimmed by 5 bases and J by 6 bases, leaving 18 bases between them. CDR1 is MNHEY, CDR2 SVGAGI, per germline. CDR3 coding DNA: TGTGCCAGCAGTCAGGGGGGCCCTACGGTTGATACGCAGTATTTT. Its translation: CASSQGGPTVDTQYF.

This clone appeared a few times. This chain joins TRBV9 and TRBJ2-3; the match to TRBD2 covers 11 bases. The junction had 5 bases not matched to a gene; V was cut back by 3 bases and J by 2 bases. The CDR3 contains 16 residues. Germline V gene lookup returns CDR1 SGDLS and CDR2 YYNGEE. This chain's CDR3 is CASSARLAGYTDTQYF. The CDR3 DNA reads as TGTGCCAGCAGCGCCAGACTAGCGGGGTACACAGATACGCAGTATTTT.

The CDR3 coding sequence is TGCGCCAGCAGCCTAGCGGGGCCAACAGATACGCAGTATTTT. Translated: CASSLAGPTDTQYF. V is TRBV5-1 and J is TRBJ2-3; 9 bases line up with TRBD2. V shed 4 bases, J shed 3 bases, and the junction held 3 bases outside the gene matches. Germline values: CDR1 SGHRS, CDR2 YFSETQ. This CDR3 is 14 amino acids long.

This chain uses TRBV13 with TRBJ2-1, with a weak D call TRBD2 (5 bases). V was clipped by 1 base and J by 7 bases, with 11 bases between them. Germline V gives CDR1 PRHDT, CDR2 FYEKMQ (reference sequence). The CDR3 extends over 14 amino acids. The DNA for the CDR3 is TGTGCCAGCAGCTTAGAACTAGTGGGGAATGAGCAGTTCTTC. This codes for CASSLELVGNEQFF.

This clone has only one observation. The chain recombines TRBV6-1 with TRBJ1-5; D not certain. The CDR3 runs 15 residues. Trimming took 2 bases from V and 2 from J, leaving 10 bases between them. Germline V lookup: CDR1 MNHNS, CDR2 SASEGT. CDR3 nucleotides: TGTGCCAGCAGTGAACATGCCGGGGGCAATCAGCCCCAGCATTTT. It translates to CASSEHAGGNQPQHF.

This clone has only a few counts. V and J are TRBV5-8 and TRBJ2-3; 10 nucleotides line up with TRBD1. The CDR3 contains 15 residues. Germline assignment: CDR1 SGHTS and CDR2 YDEGEE. The V gene end was trimmed by 4 bases and the J gene end by 1 base; junction bases not matched to a gene: 3. The CDR3 sequence: CASSPGTGGTDTQYF. Here the CDR3 DNA reads TGTGCCAGCAGCCCCGGGACAGGGGGCACAGATACGCAGTATTTT.

The chain employs TRBV5-4 and TRBJ1-1, with 9 bases identical to TRBD1. V dropped 10 bases and J dropped 6; count of bases not matched to a gene: 13. Germline V gene lookup returns CDR1 SGHNT and CDR2 YYREEE (reference sequence). CDR3 size: 14 residues. For the CDR3, the DNA is TGTGCCTTTCTATTTACAGGGGGCGCGGCTGAAGCTTTCTTT. Translated: CAFLFTGGAAEAFF.

The V call is TRBV6-5, the J call TRBJ2-5; 8 bases are shared with TRBD2. Germline assignment: CDR1 MNHEY and CDR2 SVGAGI. This CDR3 is 14 amino acids long. The trim removed 9 bases at V and 6 bases at J, leaving 12 bases unmatched. The CDR3 region has the DNA TGTGCCAGTTCCCGGCCGGGGGGGCCGAAGACCCAGTACTTC. Translation gives CASSRPGGPKTQYF.

V gene TRBV4-1 combines with J gene TRBJ2-2; 9 bases match TRBD1. The CDR3 contains 17 residues. V lost 0 bases to trimming and J lost 8 bases; unmatched junction nucleotides: 10. The V gene's germline CDR1 is MGHRA and CDR2 YSYEKL. The CDR3 DNA is TGCGCCAGCAGCCAAGATTCCTGGGACAGGGCGGGTGGGGAGCTGTTTTTT. Protein sequence: CASSQDSWDRAGGELFF.

The CDR3 loop reads CASSLDTGTAYGYTF. CDR3 DNA sequence: TGCGCCAGCAGCTTGGACACAGGGACCGCCTATGGCTACACCTTC. The J gene is TRBJ1-2, the V gene TRBV5-1; possibly TRBD1 for D (6 bases). Trimming removed 0 bases at V and 4 bases at J, with 13 bases between. Germline values: CDR1 SGHRS, CDR2 YFSETQ. There are 15 residues in the CDR3.

As for this clone: Its ends do not fully match the called genes, so a read error is possible. This chain connects TRBV7-9 to TRBJ1-1; possible D gene TRBD1, 5 bases. The CDR3 spans 18 residues. From germline, CDR1 is SEHNR and CDR2 FQNEAQ (reference sequence). The CDR3 nucleotides are TGTTCCAGCAGCTTAGCGCATGGCGGGGGGACGGCAAACACTGAAGCTTTCTTT. Translated: CSSSLAHGGGTANTEAFF.

V gene TRBV9 combines with J gene TRBJ1-1; 8 bases agree with TRBD1. V lost 4 bases and J lost 2; bases outside the gene matches: 7. The CDR3 contains 15 residues. CDR1 is SGDLS and CDR2 is YYNGEE in the germline V gene. DNA for the CDR3: TGTGCCAGCAGCAAAGACAGGGGATTCAACACTGAAGCTTTCTTT. Translating it yields CASSKDRGFNTEAFF.

The CDR3 sequence is CASSPGPEGTGELFF. DNA for the CDR3: TGTGCCAGTAGTCCCGGACCGGAGGGCACCGGGGAGCTGTTTTTT. The V and J genes are TRBV19 and TRBJ2-2, with a weak D call TRBD2 (6 bases). CDR3 length: 15 amino acids. The germline V gene encodes CDR1 LNHDA and CDR2 SQIVND (reference sequence). Trimming pared 5 bases from V and 4 bases from J, leaving 14 bases between.

This chain connects TRBV5-4 to TRBJ1-1; 9 nucleotides match TRBD1. The V segment lost 4 bases and the J segment 1 base; nucleotides outside the gene matches: 5. Germline V gives CDR1 SGHNT, CDR2 YYREEE (reference sequence). The CDR3 runs 15 residues. CDR3 loop: CASSRGGQGNTEAFF. DNA for the CDR3: TGTGCCAGCAGCCGGGGGGGACAGGGGAACACTGAAGCTTTCTTT.

This CDR3 is CASRGGGSTEAFF. The CDR3 bases are TGTGCCAGCCGGGGCGGGGGAAGCACTGAAGCTTTCTTT. The genes are TRBV19 and TRBJ1-1, with D possibly being TRBD1 (5 bases). V lost 9 bases and J 4 bases, leaving 15 bases between the germline ends. Germline values: CDR1 LNHDA, CDR2 SQIVND (reference sequence). The CDR3 length is 13 residues.

This rearrangement joins TRBV18 to TRBJ1-2; 10 nucleotides match TRBD1. Germline CDR1 reads KGHSH; CDR2 reads LQKENI. The CDR3 has 14 residues. With V trimmed by 3 bases and J by 3 bases, 1 base remained unmatched. CDR3 in amino acids: CASSPGQGDYGYTF. The CDR3 nucleotides are TGTGCCAGCTCACCCGGACAGGGGGACTATGGCTACACCTTC. Looking up the rest from reference TRBV18 and TRBJ1-2 gives the full variable domain: NAGVMQNPRHLVRRRGQEARLRCSPMKGHSHVYWYRQLPEEGLKFMVYLQKENIIDESGMPKERFSAEFPKEGPSILRIQQVVRGDSAAYFCASSPGQGDYGYTFGSGTRLTVV.

The CDR3 DNA follows: TGTGCCAGCAGACGGGACAGGGTGTCCGAGACCCAGTACTTC. It codes for CASRRDRVSETQYF. J is TRBJ2-5 and V is TRBV6-5, with 9 positions matching TRBD1. The CDR3 is made up of 14 amino acids. V lost 6 bases, J lost 5 bases, and 7 bases stayed unmatched. Germline V gene lookup returns CDR1 MNHEY and CDR2 SVGAGI.

The gene calls are TRBV18 and TRBJ1-2; TRBD1 might be the D (6 bases). Germline assignment: CDR1 KGHSH and CDR2 LQKENI. This CDR3 comprises 14 residues. V shed 3 bases and J shed 2 bases, with 10 bases lying between them. CDR3 sequence (DNA): TGTGCCAGCTCACCTGCAGGGGTGAACTATGGCTACACCTTC. Translation: CASSPAGVNYGYTF.

V is TRBV5-1 and J is TRBJ1-1; no clear D gene. The germline V gene has CDR1 SGHRS and CDR2 YFSETQ. Trimming took off 5 bases at V and 0 bases at J, with 11 bases between the two ends. The CDR3 is 14 amino acids. Written as DNA, the CDR3 is TGCGCCAGCAGTAGTTACGAAGTGAACACTGAAGCTTTCTTT. Protein product: CASSSYEVNTEAFF.

This clone came up a few times. The chain is built from TRBV29-1 and TRBJ1-3, with no clear D. V lost 1 base and J lost 7, with 2 bases in between. CDR3 size: 10 residues. CDR1 is SQVTM, CDR2 ANQGSEA, per germline. CDR3 sequence: CSVEANTIYF. The CDR3 bases are TGCAGCGTTGAAGCTAACACCATATATTTT.

The chain employs TRBV6-1 and TRBJ1-2, with 7 bases lining up with TRBD1. Trimming cost V 5 bases and J 2 bases; bases outside gene matches: 5. Germline loops: CDR1 MNHNS, CDR2 SASEGT. There are 14 residues in the CDR3. CDR3 DNA sequence: TGTGCCAGCAGTCCGACAGGGACGAACTATGGCTACACCTTC. Translation: CASSPTGTNYGYTF.

The genes are TRBV27 and TRBJ2-2; 7 bases match TRBD1. Trimming cost V 6 bases and J 4 bases; bases outside gene matches: 2. The CDR3 has 13 amino acids. Germline-derived CDR1 and CDR2 are MNHEY and SMNVEV (reference sequence). The CDR3 region is CASRAGGTGELFF. The CDR3 DNA reads TGTGCCAGCAGGGCAGGGGGCACCGGGGAGCTGTTTTTT.

V usage is TRBV7-8 and J usage is TRBJ1-3; a weak D match, TRBD1 (6 bases). Germline V gene sequence: CDR1 SGHVS, CDR2 FQNEAQ. The CDR3 contains 15 residues. Trimming stripped 1 base from V and 4 bases from J, with 11 bases between. The CDR3 protein is CASSLVGGSGNTIYF. In nucleotides, the CDR3 is TGTGCCAGCAGCTTAGTTGGGGGCTCCGGAAACACCATATATTTT.

The rearrangement joins TRBV7-2 to TRBJ2-5, with 7 bases matching TRBD1. With V trimmed by 4 bases and J by 9 bases, 11 bases remained unmatched. The CDR3 spans 14 residues. CDR1 SGHTA and CDR2 FQGNSA come from the germline V gene. The CDR3: CASSSSGQVLAQYF. The CDR3 DNA reads TGTGCCAGCAGCTCATCCGGACAGGTTCTGGCCCAGTACTTC.

This chain links TRBV19 with TRBJ1-1, with 7 bases matching TRBD1. V gave up 8 bases and J gave up 4 bases; unmatched junction bases: 10. The CDR3 covers 14 residues. Germline CDR1 and CDR2: LNHDA and SQIVND (reference sequence). CDR3 protein: CASAAHTGVTEAFF. CDR3 nucleotides: TGTGCCAGTGCCGCACATACAGGGGTCACTGAAGCTTTCTTT.

The rearrangement joins TRBV4-3 to TRBJ2-2; 7 bases align to TRBD1. The CDR3 has 20 residues. Germline V gene data show CDR1 as LGHNA and CDR2 as YSLEER. V shed 1 base, J shed 3 bases, and the junction held 17 bases outside the gene matches. The CDR3 protein is CASSQVLGTALLSYTGELFF. CDR3 DNA sequence: TGCGCCAGCAGCCAAGTCCTCGGGACAGCACTTCTTTCTTACACCGGGGAGCTGTTTTTT.

This clone has a single count. The chain employs TRBV28 and TRBJ1-6; 7 bases are shared with TRBD1. V shed 2 bases and J 3 bases; nucleotides not matched to a gene: 7. The CDR3 is made up of 17 amino acids. Germline lookup yields CDR1 MDHEN and CDR2 SYDVKM. CDR3: CASSLAGTEIYNSPLHF. The CDR3 DNA follows: TGTGCCAGCAGTTTAGCCGGGACAGAGATCTATAATTCACCCCTCCACTTT.

The V gene is TRBV6-6, the J gene TRBJ2-7; 9 nucleotides line up with TRBD1. After removal of 2 bases from V and 5 bases from J, the junction contained 4 bases not matched to a gene. Germline V CDR1 and CDR2: MNHNY, SVGAGI (reference sequence). This CDR3 spans 14 amino acids. The CDR3 nucleotides read TGTGCCAGCAGTTACGGAGGGACAGGGAACGAGCAGTACTTC. The encoded protein is CASSYGGTGNEQYF.

The chain uses TRBV5-1 and TRBJ2-2; no clear D. The CDR3 runs 14 residues. The V end lost 0 bases, the J end lost 6 bases, and 9 bases lay between the germline ends. Germline assignment: CDR1 SGHRS and CDR2 YFSETQ. The CDR3 DNA reads as TGCGCCAGCAGCTTGGACAGTGGGTCCGGGGAGCTGTTTTTT. This gives the protein CASSLDSGSGELFF.

The chain combines TRBV19 with TRBJ2-2; 11 bases line up with TRBD1. The CDR3 runs to 16 residues. Looked up from germline, CDR1 is LNHDA and CDR2 is SQIVND (reference sequence). V shed 3 bases, J shed 7 bases, and the junction held 7 bases outside the gene matches. CDR3 DNA sequence: TGTGCCAGTAGTATCCAAGGAGGGACAGGGGGCGGGGAGCTGTTTTTT. As protein: CASSIQGGTGGGELFF.